A selection of T cell receptor beta chains follows, all from one sample in a study of identical twins. From the 5' RACE reads, TCRdb called clonotypes with MiXCR, one entry per CDR3 protein. The table lists about 500,000 distinct CDR3 sequences, roughly an eighth of them singletons. The sample also formed part of further work on yellow fever vaccine responses in identical twins.

Sequenced input: CD4+ T cells sorted from blood. These receptors were collected from a young woman in good health. Each CDR3 is given with its conserved first and last residue. A D gene is named only where the DNA matches it firmly. Clone size is given for some rows only: seen once, a few or many times, or a class if the clone is expanded.

clone_size	d_call	j_call	v_call	cdr3_aa	cdr3_nt
few	NA	TRBJ2-2	TRBV20-1	CSFRGSNTGELFF	TGCAGTTTTCGGGGTTCGAACACCGGGGAGCTGTTTTTT
NA	TRBD2	TRBJ2-2	TRBV12-3/TRBV12-4	CAFCRSGLAGGRGTGELFF	TGTGCCTTCTGCCGATCAGGACTAGCGGGAGGGCGGGGCACCGGGGAGCTGTTTTTT
NA	NA	TRBJ2-7	TRBV12-3/TRBV12-4	CASSFRIAHSYEQYF	TGTGCCAGCAGTTTTCGAATAGCACACTCCTACGAGCAGTACTTC
few	NA	TRBJ2-1	TRBV4-1	CASSQEQSPYNEQFF	TGCGCCAGCAGCCAAGAGCAAAGCCCCTACAATGAGCAGTTCTTC
many	TRBD1	TRBJ2-2	TRBV29-1	CSSRTGNTGELFF	TGCAGCTCCAGGACAGGGAACACCGGGGAGCTGTTTTTT
few	NA	TRBJ2-5	TRBV15	CATSRVGSEETQYF	TGTGCCACCAGCAGAGTGGGCTCCGAAGAGACCCAGTACTTC
NA	NA	TRBJ1-1	TRBV20-1	CSARDWSGADTEAFF	TGCAGTGCTAGAGATTGGTCGGGGGCGGACACTGAAGCTTTCTTT
NA	NA	TRBJ1-3	TRBV6-5	CASSYSGPVGSGNTIYF	TGTGCCAGCAGTTACTCGGGGCCGGTGGGCTCTGGAAACACCATATATTTT
many	TRBD1	TRBJ2-1	TRBV7-2	CASSLEGTGTNEQFF	TGTGCCAGCAGCTTAGAAGGGACAGGGACCAATGAGCAGTTCTTC
many	NA	TRBJ1-6	TRBV12-3/TRBV12-4	CASSSASLSPLHF	TGTGCCAGCAGTTCGGCCTCACTTTCACCCCTCCACTTT
few	TRBD1	TRBJ1-5	TRBV10-3	CAIGDRFQPQHF	TGTGCCATCGGGGACAGGTTTCAGCCCCAGCATTTT
many	NA	TRBJ1-6	TRBV5-1	CASSLSQGNNSPLHF	TGCGCCAGCAGCTTGTCCCAGGGCAATAATTCACCCCTCCACTTT
NA	NA	TRBJ1-6	TRBV21-1	CASSMAGSPLPLHF	TGTGCCAGCAGCATGGCAGGCAGCCCTTTGCCCCTCCACTTT
NA	NA	TRBJ1-4	TRBV18	CASSDSKGLGEKLFF	TGTGCCAGCTCAGACTCGAAGGGGCTGGGTGAAAAACTGTTTTTT
many	NA	TRBJ1-1	TRBV12-3/TRBV12-4	CASSSGSGRTEAFF	TGTGCCAGCAGCTCGGGTTCAGGAAGGACTGAAGCTTTCTTT
few	NA	TRBJ2-3	TRBV4-2	CASSQGSAGTDTQYF	TGTGCCAGCAGCCAAGGCTCGGCGGGCACAGATACGCAGTATTTT
NA	NA	TRBJ2-7	TRBV5-6	CASSRRSF	TGTGCCAGCAGCCGGCGGTCCTTC
few	TRBD1	TRBJ2-7	TRBV28	CASSPGQRTYEQYF	TGTGCCAGCAGTCCGGGACAGCGGACCTACGAGCAGTACTTC
NA	NA	TRBJ2-1	TRBV5-6	CASTLGRGQFYNEQFF	TGTGCCAGCACCCTAGGACGTGGACAGTTCTACAATGAGCAGTTCTTC
NA	TRBD2	TRBJ2-5	TRBV9	CASSLAGAQGTQYF	TGTGCCAGCAGCTTAGCGGGGGCCCAGGGGACCCAGTACTTC
few	TRBD2	TRBJ2-5	TRBV7-9	CASSFVAGGLETQYF	TGTGCCAGCAGCTTCGTAGCGGGGGGACTAGAGACCCAGTACTTC
NA	TRBD2	TRBJ2-7	TRBV5-1	CASSPTGGGASYEQYF	TGCGCCAGCAGCCCCACGGGCGGGGGGGCGTCCTACGAGCAGTACTTC